One TCR beta chain is described in this entry. Its binding antigen is unknown. Within one base of it there is no much larger clone, and no base qualities were kept. Inclusive of the bounding cysteine and phenylalanine, the CDR3 is 16 residues long. Left in the record is the CDR3 DNA by itself, 48 bases read in frame from the first base. For CDR1 and CDR2, the germline V gene (reference sequence) lists SEHNR and FQNEAQ. Deletion took 5 bases off V and 3 bases off J, with a span of 18 bases between the germline ends. This sample was taken from a study of technical replicates of blood from several donors (TCRdb year 2017). Libraries were constructed by the immunoSEQ multiplex PCR assay. Entries here come from immuneACCESS through TCRdb and include only in-frame sequences with V and J called. Some clones fail to appear in such tables; in the studies checked, an unresolved V gene covers under half of the shortfall, and the cause of the remainder is unknown. Present in this sample are about 73,000 clones, around nine tenths of which were seen just once. Approximately 5% of the sample belongs to the ten largest clones.

The rearranged segments are TRBV7-9 and TRBJ2-3, and TRBD1 may be the D gene, going by 5 matching bases. The sequence was obtained from a human donor in good health. Some clones in this sample may be carry-over from other donors' samples. The sample was PBMCs. Here the CDR3 is given as CASSPDLGRATDTQYF. At the DNA level, the sequence is TGTGCCAGCAGCCCAGACCTCGGCAGGGCAACAGATACGCAGTATTTT.